This T cell receptor (beta chain) was sequenced during a study of cytomegalovirus exposure and HLA in healthy donors (TCRdb year 2017). Context from the whole study: An earlier analysis of some 600 of the donors reported about 300 Gb of sequence data and 117 million unique TCR beta sequences obtained from 180 million or so T cells. A separate validation cohort of some 130 different subjects was used in addition to the approximately 640-subject first cohort. A later analysis re-analyzed previously published TCR beta repertoires from roughly 690 donors and added high-resolution HLA genotyping to study TCR occurrence patterns. Every repertoire in the discovery cohort had been generated on one and the same sequencing platform. The study aimed to test whether cataloging public T cell receptors could reveal signatures of past pathogen exposure. Class I and class II HLA loci were covered by the typing at four-digit resolution. A later genetic analysis took genome-wide SNP genotypes for about 55% of the 666 donors and used that subset as a discovery cohort. Rather than using new phenotypic data, the later analysis identified candidate immune exposures from TCR beta sequences and from how often those sequences occurred across donors. The study profiled the T cell repertoires of under 700 subjects by immunosequencing and related them to cytomegalovirus serostatus. About 330 gigabases of sequencing data and approximately 91 million unique TCR sequences made up an early release that covered nearly 650 HLA-typed donors. The study combined high-throughput TCR immunosequencing, statistical association of individual TCRs with disease status, and machine learning to predict cytomegalovirus infection status. Across approximately 400 genotyped donors of the cohort, an average of about 240,000 unique TCR beta nucleotide sequences per donor were sequenced, and approximately 17% of those sequences were non-productive. In an earlier analysis of 587 of the donors, high-throughput TCR beta sequencing was used to judge whether each TCR beta V gene segment behaved as functional or pseudogenic. Typing coverage varied by locus: roughly 620-640 donors for A, B, C, DRB1 and DQB1; more than 500 for DQA1; around 570 for DPA1; 450 to 480 for DPB1. Of the 300 to 400 genotyped donors, about 80% fell in the genetic ancestry cluster associated with self-reported Caucasian donors. Donor age, sex, ethnicity and CMV serostatus were collected together with the repertoire data. Because of strong linkage in the cohort, 4 to 6 DR-DQ haplotypes were treated as single units for association and clustering.

Libraries were built with the immunoSEQ multiplex PCR assay. A mixture of 60 forward primers for TCR Vbeta segments and 13 reverse primers for TCR Jbeta segments was used in the multiplex PCR. A multiplex PCR assay on genomic DNA amplified the CDR3 region of rearranged TCR beta genes. Amplified TCR beta libraries were sequenced as 87-base-pair reads on the Illumina HiSeq System. As for the original processing: Across the 500 to 700 repertoires, a later analysis counted 80 million or so unique TCR beta chains, around 10 million of which were shared by at least two donors. A nearest-neighbor algorithm error-corrected the raw reads and collapsed the reads into unique sequences, merging closely related sequences to remove PCR and sequencing errors. To assign V, D and J gene segments, CDR3 sequences were aligned to IMGT reference sequences. Each retained sequence needed at least a six-nucleotide match to both a V gene segment and a J gene segment. Rearrangements were classified as productive when the CDR3 lacked stop codons and remained in frame with V and J, and all other rearrangements were classified as non-productive. Following IMGT convention, CDR3 was defined as the stretch from the second conserved V-encoded cysteine up to the conserved J-encoded phenylalanine. The earlier analysis of fewer than 750 of the donors excluded sequences that lacked an unambiguous match to a single V gene segment. In an earlier analysis of a few hundred of the donors, a V segment was called functional when productive rearrangements were above 56.7%, and segregating when the standard deviation between donors exceeded 5%. A statistical classification framework was built to diagnose cytomegalovirus status from the catalog of TCR beta chain sequences. In a later analysis, V and J genes were assigned by comparing TCR nucleotide sequences against IMGT/GENE-DB human TR gene sequences. A later analysis assigned CDR3 sequences and most-parsimonious VDJ recombination scenarios with the TCRdist pipeline. In a later analysis, each TCR beta chain was defined by its CDR3 amino acid sequence together with its V-gene family, and reads without a unique V-gene family were excluded. As a way to deal with suspected cross-contamination and a sequencing artifact, a later analysis dropped approximately 570 nucleotide sequences that were highly shared and had low generation probability. A later analysis calculated a clonal expansion index for each public chain from normalized within-repertoire ranks of inferred template counts. In a later analysis, generation probabilities were computed using a VDJ recombination model fitted to out-of-frame rearrangements, and the results were checked against IGoR. Hypergeometric tests were used in a later analysis to score TCR-TCR, TCR-HLA and TCR-CMV co-occurrence, with a repertoire-size bias correction applied to the TCR pairs. To estimate false discovery rates, a later analysis permuted the HLA or CMV assignments 20 times. In a later analysis, co-occurring TCRs were grouped using DBSCAN, with TCRdist sequence similarity added in when clustering inside HLA-allele-positive subsets. Repertoires with fewer than 30,000 or more than 120,000 public chains, plus five repertoires with anomalous nucleotide sharing, were excluded from co-occurrence clustering. In TCRdb, the immuneACCESS table is reduced to in-frame sequences with V and J assigned. These tables do not hold every clone; where another copy was compared, an unresolved V gene accounts for under half, and the others remain unexplained. V and J calls and clone size are those listed in that table; D and trimming were worked out from the DNA. The sample records fewer than 150,000 clones, around 70% of which are singletons. The ten biggest clones cover roughly 3.1% of the sample.

Results and caveats for the whole study, not just this receptor: Most TCR sequences were observed very rarely across donors, whereas some public TCRs were present in many individuals. Presence/absence analyses assumed roughly uniform sequencing depth across donors, an assumption that may not hold. A later analysis found that most CMV-associated TCR beta chains appeared HLA-restricted, with HLA associations seemingly driven largely by CMV exposure. According to a later analysis, parvovirus B19, influenza, CMV and Epstein-Barr virus appeared linked to several top co-occurrence clusters. In this cohort, only TCR beta chains were sequenced, and detectable features were limited by the absence of alpha or paired-chain data. A later analysis found that HLA-associated TCR beta chains were more clonally expanded and had lower generation probabilities than equally common non-associated chains. According to a later analysis, TCR association rates differed among HLA loci, with DRB1 alleles showing the most associated TCRs and HLA-C alleles showing the fewest. Because HLA typing was unavailable for some donors at each locus, only the typed subset was used in association tests. The classifier was reported to diagnose cytomegalovirus status with high specificity and sensitivity in both the original cohort and the validation cohort. Linkage disequilibrium might explain the correlated functional status among segregating V segments, but an unknown experimental factor could not be excluded. A further reported finding was that TCR beta sequences accurately predicted the HLA-A and HLA-B alleles for most subjects in the first cohort. Broadly in line with IMGT annotations, most TCR beta V segments showed up in productive rearrangements about 90% or about 30% of the time in an earlier analysis of under 700 of the donors. Three of the identified cytomegalovirus-associated TCR beta chains were confirmed in vitro to be specific for cytomegalovirus antigens. For the cohort, immune exposure information was limited to CMV serostatus. V-gene and J-gene trimming of TCR beta chains was associated with a missense DCLRE1C variant in a later genetic analysis, and the association was replicated in an independent cohort. A group of highly shared sequence variants was considered likely to be a technical artifact of the sequencing pipeline. In a later analysis, some 17,000 TCR beta sequences were associated with specific HLA alleles at a false discovery rate of 0.05. The study listed approximately 150 TCR beta chains as associated with cytomegalovirus. Because counts were too low, some 16 rarely observed V segments, including chromosome 9 orphons, were excluded from the earlier analysis of 587 of the donors. When HLA alleles, especially DR and DQ, strongly co-occurred, attributing TCR associations to individual alleles was difficult. A later genetic analysis reported fewer N-insertions in productive TCRs among donors in an Asian-associated ancestry cluster than the approximately 700-donor mean. The authors suggested that the approach could potentially be generalized to other disease states and immunological phenotypes.

Concerning this clone: What this receptor recognizes is not known. Base quality data are lacking; no much larger clone is found one base away.

The cohort was made up of roughly 670 healthy bone marrow donors. At the time of sampling, all cohort members were nominally healthy, though unrecorded immune exposures were likely present. The donor was CMV seronegative and belonged to the group of 350 or so seronegative cohort members. Every donor gave a peripheral blood sample, and the peripheral blood mononuclear cells from that sample were used for TCR beta sequencing. The Qiagen DNeasy Blood Extraction Kit was used to extract genomic DNA from the blood cell samples. The sample was PBMCs. The source of this sequence is a man in his thirties or forties in good health and CMV-seronegative.

The CDR3 region has the sequence CASSVDGGSIQETQYF. The DNA sequence is as follows: TGTGCCAGCAGCGTAGACGGGGGGTCAATCCAAGAGACCCAGTACTTC. This chain is built from TRBV9 and TRBJ2-5; the central 7 bases match TRBD2. CDR3 length: 16 amino acids, cysteine to phenylalanine. The entry retains the CDR3 DNA only, 48 bases that are in frame from base 1. CDR1 SGDLS and CDR2 YYNGEE are derived from the germline V gene. The junction shows trimming of 0 bases on V and 1 base on J, and the gene matches do not reach 6 bases of it.